This T cell receptor (beta chain) was retrieved from a study of T cell responses to AZD1222 COVID-19 vaccine. Regarding the study as a whole: Among vaccine-associated CD4 TCRs, coverage spanned spike, with dominance at 160-218 and 743-854. Donors were largely white British and mainly female; clonal diversity was possibly underestimated.

Note on this clone: Its target is unknown.

Clones were read by immunoSEQ multiplex PCR, and TCRdb kept only the in-frame ones, dropping some. Of about 40,000 clones listed, 88% are singletons. The sequence derives from an adult who received the MenACWY meningococcal vaccine as a control. The source material was peripheral blood, sampled 28 days after the second dose of the MenACWY control vaccine.

The CDR3 coding sequence is TGTGCCAGCAGTTCCCGACAGAGTGGTACCCACGAGCAGTACTTC. It encodes CASSSRQSGTHEQYF. The gene calls are TRBV28 and TRBJ2-7, with a weak D call TRBD1 (5 bases). The CDR3 runs to 15 residues. With 4 bases removed from V and 5 bases from J, the gap between germline ends came to 18 bases. The germline gives CDR1 MDHEN, CDR2 SYDVKM.